This T cell receptor (beta chain) stems from a study of T cells after yellow fever vaccination. As for the study in general: The fractions with low cell numbers were processed using SMART-Seq v4 Ultra Low Input.

From the 5' RACE reads, TCRdb called clonotypes with MiXCR, one entry per CDR3 protein. The repertoire has approximately 250,000 distinct CDR3 sequences, about 3.7% of them found once; the top ten carry about 20%. V dropped 8 bases and J dropped 2 bases, with 16 bases sitting between them. The CDR3 covers 14 residues. General study points: Once the booster was given, most primary-vaccination clones reappeared, at just over 95% for CD4 and 88% for CD8.

This clonotype has ten or more counts. Its specificity is unknown. The TCR originated in a man aged 18 to 35 who received the YFV17D yellow fever vaccine. The rearrangement links TRBV12-3 or TRBV12-4 to TRBJ2-7; D might be TRBD1 (5 bases). The sequences come from PBMCs, collected 15 days after the yellow fever booster vaccination. Written as DNA, the CDR3 is TGTGCCAGCTCCAATTTTACAGGAACCTACGAGCAGTACTTC. Translated, it gives CASSNFTGTYEQYF.